Listed below are T cell receptor beta chains from one sample, sequenced in a study of T cell responses to AZD1222 COVID-19 vaccine. Measured with immunoSEQ multiplex PCR; TCRdb has only the in-frame clones, and not every one. The sample contains some 150,000 clones, about nine tenths of which appear only once. This sample comprised peripheral blood, obtained on day 0 of AZD1222 vaccination. The receptor source for this set is an adult in good health. Each CDR3 is given with its conserved first and last residue. Fields, in order: J gene, V gene, CDR3 length, clone size, D gene, CDR3 DNA, CDR3 protein. The D gene is left open where the match is weak. Clone size, where shown, is once, few, many, or a class for clones that have expanded.

J: TRBJ2-5; V: TRBV2; length: 13; size: few; D: TRBD1; DNA: TGTGCCAGCATGGACAGGTGGGGAGAGACCCAGTACTTC; CDR3: CASMDRWGETQYF
J: TRBJ2-7; V: TRBV27; length: 14; size: NA; D: NA; DNA: TGTGCCAGCAGTCCACTAGGACAACCCTACGAGCAGTACTTC; CDR3: CASSPLGQPYEQYF
J: TRBJ2-1; V: TRBV10-3; length: 12; size: NA; D: NA; DNA: TGTGCCATCAGTGAATGGGGGGATGAGCAGTTCTTC; CDR3: CAISEWGDEQFF
J: TRBJ2-7; V: TRBV13; length: 14; size: NA; D: NA; DNA: TGTGCCAGCAGCGCCCCAGGGAGTCGCAACGAGCAGTACTTC; CDR3: CASSAPGSRNEQYF
J: TRBJ1-6; V: TRBV5-6; length: 14; size: NA; D: NA; DNA: TGTGCCAGCAGCTTGGGGGCAGTCCCCTCACCCCTCCACTTT; CDR3: CASSLGAVPSPLHF
J: TRBJ2-2; V: TRBV11-3; length: 15; size: NA; D: TRBD1; DNA: TGTGCCAGCAGCAGACGGACAGGGAACACCGGGGAGCTGTTTTTT; CDR3: CASSRRTGNTGELFF
J: TRBJ2-7; V: TRBV29-1; length: 12; size: NA; D: TRBD1; DNA: TGCAGCGTCCAAGGACAGGGCGGAGAGCAGTACTTC; CDR3: CSVQGQGGEQYF
J: TRBJ2-7; V: TRBV30; length: 13; size: NA; D: NA; DNA: TGTGCCTGGAGTAACGGGGCGGATTACGAGCAGTACTTC; CDR3: CAWSNGADYEQYF
J: TRBJ2-1; V: TRBV2; length: 15; size: NA; D: NA; DNA: TGTGCCAGCGGGCGGGACTCTTCCGGCTACAATGAGCAGTTCTTC; CDR3: CASGRDSSGYNEQFF
J: TRBJ2-7; V: TRBV9; length: 14; size: few; D: NA; DNA: TGTGCCAGCAGCGTAGTTCCCAGCTCCTACGAGCAGTACTTC; CDR3: CASSVVPSSYEQYF
J: TRBJ2-7; V: TRBV27; length: 17; size: NA; D: TRBD1; DNA: TGTGCCAGCAGTTTAGGAGTCAGGGGGATTTTCTCCTACGAGCAGTACTTC; CDR3: CASSLGVRGIFSYEQYF
J: TRBJ1-1; V: TRBV5-1; length: 15; size: once; D: NA; DNA: TGCGCCAGCAGCTTGGAACCGGCAGAGAACACTGAAGCTTTCTTT; CDR3: CASSLEPAENTEAFF
J: TRBJ2-7; V: TRBV19; length: 13; size: NA; D: NA; DNA: TGTGCCAGTAGTAGTAGGGGAGCCTACGAGCAGTACTTC; CDR3: CASSSRGAYEQYF
J: TRBJ1-1; V: TRBV5-1; length: 15; size: NA; D: NA; DNA: TGCGCCAGCAGCTTGGCCCAGGGAGGGACGTTGGAAGCTTTCTTT; CDR3: CASSLAQGGTLEAFF
J: TRBJ2-1; V: TRBV7-4; length: 14; size: NA; D: TRBD1; DNA: TGTGCCAGCAGCTTAGGACAGGGATACAATGAGCAGTTCTTC; CDR3: CASSLGQGYNEQFF
J: TRBJ2-1; V: TRBV27; length: 15; size: NA; D: NA; DNA: TGTGCCAGCCGAAGGTACGGGCCAGATTACAATGAGCAGTTCTTC; CDR3: CASRRYGPDYNEQFF